This TCR beta chain was found in a study of shared clonotypes between healthy human individuals (dated by TCRdb to the early 2020s). Turning to the overall study: A couple of women and a few men aged 18 to 49 years were included in the cohort. Between about 0.85 and 9.5 billion PBMCs per donor were obtained by leukapheresis. The study deeply sequenced blood TCR repertoires of five healthy adults to estimate repertoire size and the extent of clonotype sharing between individuals. For each donor, CD4 naive and CD4 memory were each run on three plates, CD8 naive on two plates, and CD8 memory on one plate. Different laboratories and diverse techniques were used to prepare libraries and sequence TCR repertoires, to increase sequencing depth and limit assay-specific biases. What the study reported, not specific to this receptor: Pairwise subsampling led to the expectation that sequencing depth would affect the degree of clonotype sharing among donors. Sampling was limited to blood, and TCR repertoires in tissue likely differ from TCR repertoires in blood. Even with the large sequencing depth, rarefaction of the sorted-subset datasets indicated that sequencing was incomplete. Because the study included a small number of donors, the genetic and exposure-history diversity represented was limited. Compared with non-shared clonotypes, clonotypes shared by all four sorted-subset donors had higher generation probabilities. Sharing across a handful of donors was observed for roughly 5.4% of naive CD4, 3% to 3.5% of naive CD8, 2% to 2.5% of memory CD4, and 0.4% of memory CD8 clonotypes. Larger estimated clonotype richness was generally found for naive subsets than for memory subsets.

V and J are truncated by 7 bases and 1 base respectively, leaving an intervening sequence of 13 bases. According to the germline V gene, CDR1 reads SNHLY and CDR2 reads FYNNEI. There are 15 amino acids in the CDR3, from cysteine to phenylalanine inclusive. CDR3 DNA only is kept here, 45 bases in frame from base 1. A single count supports this clone. Its specific antigen is unknown. Qualities for individual bases were not recorded, and no much larger clone is one base off. For the CD8 naive samples, CD45RO-negative cells were positively selected for CCR7, yielding a CD45RA+CCR7+ population from which TemRA cells were excluded. The donors were healthy, HIV-negative adults who had no recently reported acute infections or vaccinations. Every donor was a Caucasian adult living in Nashville, Tennessee, USA. Blood was collected by leukapheresis, and PBMCs were isolated by Ficoll-Histopaque density gradient centrifugation and then cryopreserved in liquid nitrogen vapor phase. Analytical flow cytometry was used to check the purity and quantity of every magnetically sorted T cell population. Genomic DNA was isolated from every sorted fraction and measured by UV absorbance on a Nanodrop 2000c.

TCR CDR3 regions were amplified from genomic DNA by multiplex PCR using the deep immunoSEQ assay. Extracted genomic DNA from each cell subset was distributed evenly across all wells of several immunoSEQ 96-well plates, and each plate was treated as a replicate. Each replicate PCR for sorted subsets received about 200 ng genomic DNA, equal to roughly 33,000 T cell genomes. The purified libraries were quantified using a Qubit 3.0 fluorometer, sized with a Bioanalyzer 2100, and then quantified again using the KAPA Library Quantification kit. A separate single-read 150-cycle Illumina NextSeq 550 flow cell was used to sequence each immunoSEQ 96-well plate. Processing in the source paper ran as follows. Because only junctional sequences without quality scores were contained in the immunoSEQ output, filtering matching that applied to full-length reads could not be performed. To assign V/J genes and CDR3, sequences were annotated against IMGT germline references using PyIR, a Python wrapper for IgBLAST v1.9. Reads were removed for weak V/J assignments (E-value above 1e-6), missing CDR3, stop codons, out-of-frame junctions, or ambiguous translated residues. V3J clonotypes were defined as sequences sharing an identical inferred V gene, J gene, and CDR3 amino acid sequence. Percentage overlap between repertoires was calculated by dividing the number of shared unique clonotypes by the size of the smaller repertoire. Repertoire richness was assessed with RTK rarefaction, the Chao1 estimator, and Recon v2.1 estimates of unobserved clonotypes. Generation probabilities for all TCRbeta clonotypes obtained by the gDNA method from a handful of donors were computed using OLGA. Drawn from immuneACCESS, this table holds only the in-frame rearrangements with V and J called that TCRdb kept. Clones are partly lost; checked studies trace under half to an unresolved V gene and leave the rest unexplained. The V and J calls and the clone size are those of that table, but D and trimming were determined from the DNA. For this sample the table gives millions of clones, of which about 95% were detected only once. The top ten clonotypes cover about 1.1% of the sample.

The V and J segments used are TRBV2 and TRBJ2-2, with a weak D call of TRBD1 (6 bases match). Sequencing was carried out using naive CD8+ T cells sorted from blood. The cell subset or site label for this specimen denotes: CD45RA+CCR7+. This receptor was obtained from a man aged 18 to 30 in good health. The nucleotides read TGTGCCAGCACCCTAGGACAGATGAACACCGGGGAGCTGTTTTTT. It translates to CASTLGQMNTGELFF.